This TCR beta chain was retrieved from a study of shared clonotypes between healthy human individuals. Turning to the study itself: CD4 naive and CD4 memory each took three plates per donor, while CD8 naive took two and CD8 memory one. Findings and limits, study-wide: When compared with the clonotypes that were shared by all four sorted-subset donors, the non-shared clonotypes turned out to have lower generation probabilities. Researchers sampled only blood; tissue repertoires likely differ.

The data were produced by immunoSEQ multiplex PCR, yet TCRdb's version contains in-frame clones alone and is incomplete. The sample holds around 600,000 clones; 95% are singletons and the top ten take 0.11%. As to this clone: Its antigen is currently unknown.

It was CD45RO-negative cells, positively selected for CCR7, that made up naive CD8 cells, with terminally differentiated effector memory CD45RA+ cells excluded. Germline loops: CDR1 MNHEY, CDR2 SVGAGI. With 6 bases removed from V and 0 bases from J, the gap between germline ends came to 8 bases. This CDR3 has 13 amino acids. The sequenced sample was naive CD8+ T cells sorted from blood. This TCR was recovered from a woman in her twenties or thirties in good health. J is TRBJ1-2 and V is TRBV6-5; D is undetermined. The CDR3 region has the DNA TGTGCCAGCAGCCGGACGGCTAACTATGGCTACACCTTC. Translating gives CASSRTANYGYTF.